This T cell receptor (beta chain) was obtained from a study of blood T cell repertoires in COVID-19. Germline lookup yields CDR1 KGHDR and CDR2 SFDVKD. This CDR3 has 13 amino acids. Trimming pared 6 bases from V and 4 bases from J, leaving 12 bases between. To note about this clone: The same CDR3 can be traced to other DNA sequences in this sample.

Sequencing was performed with immunoSEQ multiplex PCR; in TCRdb, only in-frame clones are kept and a portion is missing. The sample has about 160,000 clones, 90% to 95% seen once. The sample taken for sequencing was peripheral blood. J is TRBJ2-7 and V is TRBV24-1; possibly TRBD1 for D (6 bases). The TCR comes from a woman aged 45 to 65 with acute or convalescent COVID-19. The CDR3 region has the DNA TGTGCCACCAGTCTTAGGGGGAGTTACGAGCAGTACTTC. Its translation is CATSLRGSYEQYF.